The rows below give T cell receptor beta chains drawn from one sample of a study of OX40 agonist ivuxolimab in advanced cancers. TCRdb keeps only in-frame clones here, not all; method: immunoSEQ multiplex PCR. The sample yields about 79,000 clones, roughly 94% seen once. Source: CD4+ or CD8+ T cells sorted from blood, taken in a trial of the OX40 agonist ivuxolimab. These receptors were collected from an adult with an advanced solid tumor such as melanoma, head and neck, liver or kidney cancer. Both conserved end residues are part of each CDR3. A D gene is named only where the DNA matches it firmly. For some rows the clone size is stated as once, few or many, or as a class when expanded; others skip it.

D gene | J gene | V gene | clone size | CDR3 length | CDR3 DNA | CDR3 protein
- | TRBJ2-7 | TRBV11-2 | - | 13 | TGTGCCAGCAGCTCGACCCTATACTACGAGCAGTACTTC | CASSSTLYYEQYF
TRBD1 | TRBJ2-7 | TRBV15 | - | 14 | TGTGCCACCAGCAGCGGACAGGGGGACTACGAGCAGTACTTC | CATSSGQGDYEQYF
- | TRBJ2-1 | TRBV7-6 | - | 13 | TGTGCCAGCAGCTTAGGAGGGGGGAATGAGCAGTTCTTC | CASSLGGGNEQFF
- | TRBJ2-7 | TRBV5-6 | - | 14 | TGTGCCAGCAGCTTCCGGGATATTACCTACGAGCAGTACTTC | CASSFRDITYEQYF
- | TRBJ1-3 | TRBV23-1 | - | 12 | TGCGCCAGCAGCCGAGATGGAAACACCATATATTTT | CASSRDGNTIYF
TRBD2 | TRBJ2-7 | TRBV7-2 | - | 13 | TGTGCCAGCAGGCCTAGCGGGGACTACGAGCAGTACTTC | CASRPSGDYEQYF
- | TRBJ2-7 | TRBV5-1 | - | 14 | TGCGCCAGCAGCTTGAGGGGTAAGGTCCACGAGCAGTACTTC | CASSLRGKVHEQYF
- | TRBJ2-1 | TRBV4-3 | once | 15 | TGCGCCAGCAGCCAAGAAGGGCGAACCTACAATGAGCAGTTCTTC | CASSQEGRTYNEQFF
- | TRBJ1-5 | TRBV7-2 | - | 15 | TGTGCCAGCAGCTTAGGGCATCGTAGCAATCAGCCCCAGCATTTT | CASSLGHRSNQPQHF
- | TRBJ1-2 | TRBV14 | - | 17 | TGTGCCAGCGGGCCCGCTTTGAGGTCGACGGGCGTGGATGGCTACACCTTC | CASGPALRSTGVDGYTF
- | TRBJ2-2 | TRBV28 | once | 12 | TGTGCCAGCAGTTCAGAAATCGGGGAGCTGTTTTTT | CASSSEIGELFF
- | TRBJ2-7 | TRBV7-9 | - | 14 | TGTGCCAGCAGCCAGAGGGACTCCCCCTACGAGCAGTACTTC | CASSQRDSPYEQYF
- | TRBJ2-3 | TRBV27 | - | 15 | TGTGCCAGCAGCCCCACTCTAGGGAATACAGATACGCAGTATTTT | CASSPTLGNTDTQYF
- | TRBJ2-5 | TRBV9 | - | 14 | TGTGCCAGCGCGTTGGGGTCAGGGGAAGAGACCCAGTACTTC | CASALGSGEETQYF
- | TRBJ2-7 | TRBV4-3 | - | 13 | TGCGCCAGCAGCCAAGATGGGACCAACGAGCAGTACTTC | CASSQDGTNEQYF
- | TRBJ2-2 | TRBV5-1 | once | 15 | TGCGCCAGCAACTCCCCGGGGGAGGTAACCGGGGAGCTGTTTTTT | CASNSPGEVTGELFF
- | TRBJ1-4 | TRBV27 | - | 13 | TGTGCCAGCAGTTTATGGGGATCCGAAAAACTGTTTTTT | CASSLWGSEKLFF
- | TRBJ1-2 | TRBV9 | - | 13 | TGTGCCAGCAACTCAGGTGACGGTTATGGCTACACCTTC | CASNSGDGYGYTF
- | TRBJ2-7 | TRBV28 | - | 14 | TGTGCCAGCAGTTTATGGGGGGTGGTCTACGAGCAGTACTTC | CASSLWGVVYEQYF
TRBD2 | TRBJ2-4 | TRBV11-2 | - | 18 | TGTGCCAGCAGCTCCGGACTAGCGGGAGATCTTTCCAAAAACATTCAGTACTTC | CASSSGLAGDLSKNIQYF
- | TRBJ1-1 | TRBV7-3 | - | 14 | TGTGCCAGCAGCACTCAACCGGGGGCCACTGAAGCTTTCTTT | CASSTQPGATEAFF
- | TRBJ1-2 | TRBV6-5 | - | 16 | TGTGCCAGCAGTTACTCCGGGGGAGGGGACCGCCGTGGCTACACCTTC | CASSYSGGGDRRGYTF
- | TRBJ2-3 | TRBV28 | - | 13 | TGTGCCAGCAGTTTACCCCCCCCAGATACGCAGTATTTT | CASSLPPPDTQYF
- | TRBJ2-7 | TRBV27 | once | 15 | TGTGCCAGCAGTTTATCAACTGAACATCACTACGAGCAGTACTTC | CASSLSTEHHYEQYF
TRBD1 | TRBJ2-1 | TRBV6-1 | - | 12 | TGTGCCAGCAGGGGGACAGACAATGAGCAGTTCTTC | CASRGTDNEQFF
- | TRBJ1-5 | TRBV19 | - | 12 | TGTGCCAGTAGGGGCGGCGGACAGCCCCAGCATTTT | CASRGGGQPQHF
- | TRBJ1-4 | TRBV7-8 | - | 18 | TGTGCCAGCAGCTTAGCCCTGACACAGGAGGCAACTAATGAAAAACTGTTTTTT | CASSLALTQEATNEKLFF
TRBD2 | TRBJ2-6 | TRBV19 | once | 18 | TGTGCCAGTAGTATCGGCGGGGGTTTCCTCTCTGGGGCCAACGTCCTGACTTTC | CASSIGGGFLSGANVLTF
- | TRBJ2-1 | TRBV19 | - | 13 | TGTGCCAGTACTGGAGGTGGCGCAAATGAGCAGTTCTTC | CASTGGGANEQFF
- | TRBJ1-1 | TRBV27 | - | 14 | TGTGCCAGCAGTTTATCCGGGGACTTTCTTGAAGCTTTCTTT | CASSLSGDFLEAFF
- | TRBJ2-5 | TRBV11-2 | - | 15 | TGTGCCAGCAGCCGATCGCCTACCAGCCAAGAGACCCAGTACTTC | CASSRSPTSQETQYF
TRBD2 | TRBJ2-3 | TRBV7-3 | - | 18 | TGTGCCAGCAGCTTAGGACTAGCGGGAGAACTTAGCACAGATACGCAGTATTTT | CASSLGLAGELSTDTQYF
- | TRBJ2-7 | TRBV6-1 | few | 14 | TGTGCCAGCACCCAGGGACCTGACTCCTACGAGCAGTACTTC | CASTQGPDSYEQYF
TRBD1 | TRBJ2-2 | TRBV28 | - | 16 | TGTGCCAGCAGTTTTCCCGGACAGGGGGGCACCGGGGAGCTGTTTTTT | CASSFPGQGGTGELFF
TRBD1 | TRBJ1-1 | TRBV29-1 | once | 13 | TGCAGCGGGACAGGGTACATGAACACTGAAGCTTTCTTT | CSGTGYMNTEAFF
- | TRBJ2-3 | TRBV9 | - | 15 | TGTGCCAGCAGCGTAGCTGGGGTTATTTCAGATACGCAGTATTTT | CASSVAGVISDTQYF
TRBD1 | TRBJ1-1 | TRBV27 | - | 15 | TGTGCCAGCAGTTTATACGGGACAGTGAACACTGAAGCTTTCTTT | CASSLYGTVNTEAFF